The present entry profiles one T cell receptor beta chain with its context. What it binds is unknown. Populations isolated by sorting all had purity greater than 98%. Investigators reverse transcribed all isolated RNA, so they sequenced expressed TCRB transcripts. Data came from immunoSEQ multiplex PCR; TCRdb stores just in-frame clones and leaves some out. The sample lists about half a million clones, about an eighth seen once, with about 0.042% in the top ten. This sample was taken from a study of beta chain features in type 1 diabetes. Study-wide results and caveats: HLA influence on TCRB rearrangement stayed unresolved here. Researchers reported that naive, central memory and Treg TCRB repertoires appeared more similar in patients than in healthy donors.

The sample comprised naive CD4+ T cells from blood. This TCR derives from a woman younger than 30 in good health.

This chain's CDR3 is CASSLVARSGANVLTF. CDR3 coding DNA: TGTGCCAGCAGCTTAGTAGCGCGCTCTGGGGCCAACGTCCTGACTTTC. The chain couples TRBV7-2 to TRBJ2-6, with D perhaps matching TRBD2 (5 bases). Trimming shortened V by 1 base and J by 0 bases, and 7 bases separated the two germline ends. The CDR3 spans 16 residues. Germline assignment: CDR1 SGHTA and CDR2 FQGNSA.